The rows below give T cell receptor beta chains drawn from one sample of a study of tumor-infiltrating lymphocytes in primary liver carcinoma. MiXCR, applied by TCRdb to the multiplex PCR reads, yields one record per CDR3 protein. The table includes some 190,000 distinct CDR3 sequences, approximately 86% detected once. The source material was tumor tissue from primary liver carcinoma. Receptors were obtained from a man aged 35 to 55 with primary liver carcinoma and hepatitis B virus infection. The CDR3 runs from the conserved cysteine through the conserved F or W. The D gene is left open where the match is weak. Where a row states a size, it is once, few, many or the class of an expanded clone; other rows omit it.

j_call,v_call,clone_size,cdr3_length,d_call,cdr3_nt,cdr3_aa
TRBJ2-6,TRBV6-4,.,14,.,TGTGCCAGCAGTGACAACTCTGGGGCCAACATCCTGAATTTC,CASSDNSGANILNF
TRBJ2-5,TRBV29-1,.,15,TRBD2,TGCAGCGTTCGGACAAGCGGGATTTGGGCAGAGACCCAGTACTTT,CSVRTSGIWAETQYF
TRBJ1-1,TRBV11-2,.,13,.,TGTGCCAGCGGCTTAGTTCTGAAGACTGAAGCTTTCTTT,CASGLVLKTEAFF
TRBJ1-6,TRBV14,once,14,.,TGTGCCAGCAACCACTCAGGGGAAAATACACTCCTCCACTTT,CASNHSGENTLLHF
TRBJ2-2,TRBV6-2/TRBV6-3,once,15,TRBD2,TGTGCCAGCAATCAAGTAGCGGGAGCGATCGGGGAGCTCTTTTTT,CASNQVAGAIGELFF
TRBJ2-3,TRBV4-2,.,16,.,TGTGCCAGCAGCCAAGAGTCAGCTCTTCGCACAGATACGCAGTATTTT,CASSQESALRTDTQYF
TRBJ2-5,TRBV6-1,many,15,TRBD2,TGTGCCAGCAGTGAAGCAACGGGGGGACAAGAGACCCAGTACTTC,CASSEATGGQETQYF
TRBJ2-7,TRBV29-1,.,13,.,TGCAGCGTTGTTCAGGGTGGGGCCTACAAACAGTACTTC,CSVVQGGAYKQYF
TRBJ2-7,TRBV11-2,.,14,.,TGTGCCAGCAGCCCTAACAGGAACTCGTATGAGCAGTACTTC,CASSPNRNSYEQYF
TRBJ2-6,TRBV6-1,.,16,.,TGTGCCGGCAGTGAACAGGATATGGCTGGGGCCAACGTCCTGACTTTC,CAGSEQDMAGANVLTF
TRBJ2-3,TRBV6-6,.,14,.,TGTGCCAGCAGGTCTACAGAGGGTGGAGTTACGCAGTATTTT,CASRSTEGGVTQYF